This T cell receptor (beta chain) was identified during a study of blood T cell repertoires in COVID-19. Across the study: From T cells, B-cell-depleted T cells, or PBMCs came the material, which was cDNA or gDNA.

In the source study's methods: Reference gene primer amplification gave estimated nucleated cell counts. Using immunoSEQ multiplex PCR, the repertoire was profiled, and TCRdb retains in-frame clones only, with some absent. V, J and clone size are those of that table, while D and trimming were read from the DNA. The sample records approximately 240,000 clones, approximately 86% being singletons. Enrollees, roughly 18 to 89 years old, lived in 24 US areas. In assigning cohorts, the study relied on participant-reported clinical history. Trimming shortened V by 3 bases and J by 7 bases, and 18 bases separated the two germline ends. Germline CDR1 is DFQATT and CDR2 is SNEGSKA (reference sequence). The CDR3 runs 15 residues.

The V gene is TRBV20-1, the J gene TRBJ2-2, with a possible D match to TRBD2 (7 bases). The sequence was obtained from a woman aged 25 to 39 with acute COVID-19. The material sequenced was PBMCs or T cells enriched from blood (not recorded which). The CDR3 protein is CSASRGLEGGGELFF. CDR3 in DNA: TGCAGTGCTAGTCGCGGACTAGAGGGGGGCGGGGAGCTGTTTTTT.